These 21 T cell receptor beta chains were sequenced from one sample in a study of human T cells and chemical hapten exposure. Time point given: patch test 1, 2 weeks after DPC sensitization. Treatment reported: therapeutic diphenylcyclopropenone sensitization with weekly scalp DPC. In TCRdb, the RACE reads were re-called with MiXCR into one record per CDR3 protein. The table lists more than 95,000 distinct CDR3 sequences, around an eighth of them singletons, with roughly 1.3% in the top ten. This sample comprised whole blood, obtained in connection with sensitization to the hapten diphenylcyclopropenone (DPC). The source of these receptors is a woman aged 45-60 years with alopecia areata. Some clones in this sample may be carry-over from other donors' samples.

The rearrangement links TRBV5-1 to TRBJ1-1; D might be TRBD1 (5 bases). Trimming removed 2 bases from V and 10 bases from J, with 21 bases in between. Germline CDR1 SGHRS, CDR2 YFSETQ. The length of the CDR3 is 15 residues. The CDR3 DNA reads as TGCGCCAGCAGCTTACGGGGGACCCAATACCTTGGAGCTTTCTTT. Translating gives CASSLRGTQYLGAFF.

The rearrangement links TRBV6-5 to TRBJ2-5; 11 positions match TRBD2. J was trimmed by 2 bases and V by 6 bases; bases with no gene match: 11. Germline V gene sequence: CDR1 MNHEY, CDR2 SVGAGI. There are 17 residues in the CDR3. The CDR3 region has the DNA TGTGCCAGCAGCTTAGCGGGGGGGCGCAGGAGACAAGAGACCCAGTACTTC. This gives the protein CASSLAGGRRRQETQYF.

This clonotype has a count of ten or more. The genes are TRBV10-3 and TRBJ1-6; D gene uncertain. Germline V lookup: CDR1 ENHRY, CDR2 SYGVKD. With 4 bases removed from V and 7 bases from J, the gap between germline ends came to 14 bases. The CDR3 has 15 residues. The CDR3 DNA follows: TGTGCCATCAGTGCTTCTGGAACCGGGAATTCACCCCTCCACTTT. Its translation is CAISASGTGNSPLHF.

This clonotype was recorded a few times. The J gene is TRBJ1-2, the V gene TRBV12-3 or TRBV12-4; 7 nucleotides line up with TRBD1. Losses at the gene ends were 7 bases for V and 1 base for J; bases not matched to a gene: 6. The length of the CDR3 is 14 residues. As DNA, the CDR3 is TGTGCCAGCACCCTGGGACAGTTTAACTATGGCTACACCTTC. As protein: CASTLGQFNYGYTF.

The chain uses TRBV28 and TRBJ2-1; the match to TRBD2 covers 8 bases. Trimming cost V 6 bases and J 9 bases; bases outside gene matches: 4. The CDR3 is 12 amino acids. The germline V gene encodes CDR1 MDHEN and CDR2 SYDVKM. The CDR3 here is CASRRLASEQFF. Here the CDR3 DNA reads TGTGCCAGCAGGCGACTAGCGAGTGAGCAGTTCTTC.

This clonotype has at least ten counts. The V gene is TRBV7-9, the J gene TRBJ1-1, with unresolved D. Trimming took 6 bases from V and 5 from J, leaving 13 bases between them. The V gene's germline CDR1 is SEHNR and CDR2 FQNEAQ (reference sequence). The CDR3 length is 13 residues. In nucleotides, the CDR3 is TGTGCCAGCAGTCAGAATACTCCTACTGAAGCTTTCTTT. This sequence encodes CASSQNTPTEAFF.

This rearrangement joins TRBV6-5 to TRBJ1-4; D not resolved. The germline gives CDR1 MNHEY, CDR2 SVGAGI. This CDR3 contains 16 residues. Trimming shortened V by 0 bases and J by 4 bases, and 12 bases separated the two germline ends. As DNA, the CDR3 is TGTGCCAGCAGTTACTCCTCCAGCCCTTTTAATGAAAAACTGTTTTTT. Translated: CASSYSSSPFNEKLFF.

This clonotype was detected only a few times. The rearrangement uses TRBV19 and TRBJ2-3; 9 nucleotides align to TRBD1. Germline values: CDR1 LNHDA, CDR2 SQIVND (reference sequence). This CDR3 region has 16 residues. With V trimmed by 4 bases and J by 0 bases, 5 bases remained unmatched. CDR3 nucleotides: TGTGCCAGTAGTAACAGGGGGCGCAGAAGCACAGATACGCAGTATTTT. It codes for CASSNRGRRSTDTQYF. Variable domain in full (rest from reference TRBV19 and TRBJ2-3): DGGITQSPKYLFRKEGQNVTLSCEQNLNHDAMYWYRQDPGQGLRLIYYSQIVNDFQKGDIAEGYSVSREKKESFPLTVTSAQKNPTAFYLCASSNRGRRSTDTQYFGPGTRLTVL.

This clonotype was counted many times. The chain's CDR3 is CASSYHQGRNTEAFF. The CDR3 DNA is TGTGCCAGCAGTTACCATCAGGGCAGGAACACTGAAGCTTTCTTT. The gene calls are TRBV6-5 and TRBJ1-1; a weak D match, TRBD1 (5 bases). Germline V lookup: CDR1 MNHEY, CDR2 SVGAGI. The CDR3 extends over 15 amino acids. The germline V and J ends were trimmed by 2 bases and 1 base, with 11 bases remaining between them.

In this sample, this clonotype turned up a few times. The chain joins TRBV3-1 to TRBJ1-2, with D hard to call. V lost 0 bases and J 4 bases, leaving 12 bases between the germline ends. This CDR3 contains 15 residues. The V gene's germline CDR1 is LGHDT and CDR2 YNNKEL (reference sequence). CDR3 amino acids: CASSQEEGVGYGYTF. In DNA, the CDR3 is TGTGCCAGCAGCCAAGAGGAGGGAGTAGGCTATGGCTACACCTTC.

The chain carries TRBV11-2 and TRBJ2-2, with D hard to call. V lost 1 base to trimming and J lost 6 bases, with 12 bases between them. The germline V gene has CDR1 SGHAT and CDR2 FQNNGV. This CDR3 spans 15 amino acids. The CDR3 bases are TGTGCCAGCAGCTTAGCCCCCCAAGTCCCCGGGGAGCTGTTTTTT. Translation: CASSLAPQVPGELFF.

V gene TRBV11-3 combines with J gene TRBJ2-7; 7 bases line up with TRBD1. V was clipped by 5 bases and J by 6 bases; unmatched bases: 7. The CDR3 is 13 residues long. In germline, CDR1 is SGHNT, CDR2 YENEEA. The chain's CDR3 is CASSTTYRGEQYF. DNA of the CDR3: TGTGCCAGCAGCACAACATACAGGGGCGAGCAGTACTTC.

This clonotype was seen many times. CDR3 loop: CASSLISQRGGNTEAFF. CDR3 coding DNA: TGCGCCAGCAGCTTGATAAGCCAGAGAGGCGGGAACACTGAAGCTTTCTTT. The chain links TRBV5-1 to TRBJ1-1, with D unclear. V shed 1 base and J shed 1 base, with 17 bases lying between them. Germline V gives CDR1 SGHRS, CDR2 YFSETQ. The CDR3 extends over 17 amino acids.

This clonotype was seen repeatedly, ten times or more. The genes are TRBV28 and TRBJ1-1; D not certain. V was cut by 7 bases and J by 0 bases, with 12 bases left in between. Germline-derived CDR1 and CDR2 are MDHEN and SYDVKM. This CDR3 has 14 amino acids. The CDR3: CASIPPFVNTEAFF. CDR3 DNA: TGTGCCAGCATTCCCCCATTCGTGAACACTGAAGCTTTCTTT.

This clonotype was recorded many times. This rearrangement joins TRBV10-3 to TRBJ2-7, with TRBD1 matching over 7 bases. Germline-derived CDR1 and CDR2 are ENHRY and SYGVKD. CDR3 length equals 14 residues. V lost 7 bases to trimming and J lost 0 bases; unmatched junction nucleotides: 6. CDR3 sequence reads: CAITRDSRSYEQYF. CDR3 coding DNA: TGTGCCATCACTCGGGACAGTCGCTCCTACGAGCAGTACTTC.

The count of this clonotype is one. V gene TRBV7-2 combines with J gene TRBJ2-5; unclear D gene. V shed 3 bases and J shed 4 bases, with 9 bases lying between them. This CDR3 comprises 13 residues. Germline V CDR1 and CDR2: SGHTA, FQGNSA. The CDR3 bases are TGTGCCAGCAGCTTGGCTGGGTTAGAGACCCAGTACTTC. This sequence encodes CASSLAGLETQYF.

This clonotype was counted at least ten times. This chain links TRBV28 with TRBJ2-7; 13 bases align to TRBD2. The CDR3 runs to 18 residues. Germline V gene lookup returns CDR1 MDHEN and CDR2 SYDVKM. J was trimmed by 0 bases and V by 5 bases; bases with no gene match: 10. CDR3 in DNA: TGTGCCAGCAGTCCCCTCGGGACTAGCGGGGCGAGCTCCTACGAGCAGTACTTC. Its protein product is CASSPLGTSGASSYEQYF.

CDR3 sequence reads: CASSLGQGVAYEQYF. The CDR3 nucleotides are TGTGCCAGCAGCTTGGGACAGGGGGTTGCCTACGAGCAGTACTTC. V usage is TRBV5-4 and J usage is TRBJ2-7; 9 nucleotides align to TRBD1. The CDR3 runs to 15 residues. The V gene's germline CDR1 is SGHNT and CDR2 YYREEE (reference sequence). After removal of 0 bases from V and 2 bases from J, the junction contained 3 bases not matched to a gene.

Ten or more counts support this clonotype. The CDR3 DNA follows: TGTGCCAGCAGAACACAGCCCCCACCTTACGAGCAGTACTTC. Its translation: CASRTQPPPYEQYF. The chain has TRBV28 and TRBJ2-7; D gene ambiguous. V dropped 6 bases and J dropped 4 bases, with 16 bases sitting between them. The germline CDR1 and CDR2 sequences are MDHEN and SYDVKM. This CDR3 has 14 residues.

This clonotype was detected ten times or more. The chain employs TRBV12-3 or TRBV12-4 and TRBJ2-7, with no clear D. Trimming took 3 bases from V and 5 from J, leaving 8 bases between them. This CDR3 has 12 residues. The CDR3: CASSLGAHEQYF. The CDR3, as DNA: TGTGCCAGCAGTTTGGGTGCGCACGAGCAGTACTTC.

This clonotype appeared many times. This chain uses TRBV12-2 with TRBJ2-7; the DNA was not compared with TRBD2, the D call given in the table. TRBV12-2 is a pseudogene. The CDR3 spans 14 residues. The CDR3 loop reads CASRRRMSGYEQYF. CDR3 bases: TGTGCAAGTCGCCGAAGGATGAGCGGCTACGAGCAGTACTTC.